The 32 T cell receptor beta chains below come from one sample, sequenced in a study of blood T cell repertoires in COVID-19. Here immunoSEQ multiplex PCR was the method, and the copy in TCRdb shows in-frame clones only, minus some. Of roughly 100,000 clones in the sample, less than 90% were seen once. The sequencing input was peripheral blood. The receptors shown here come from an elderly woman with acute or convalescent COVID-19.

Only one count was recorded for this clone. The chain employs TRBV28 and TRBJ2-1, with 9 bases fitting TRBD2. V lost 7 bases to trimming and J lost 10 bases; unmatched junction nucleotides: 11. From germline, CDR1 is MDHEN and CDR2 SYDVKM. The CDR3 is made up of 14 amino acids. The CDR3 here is CASKAGGTREEQFF. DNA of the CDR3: TGTGCCAGCAAGGCGGGGGGGACTCGGGAGGAGCAGTTCTTC. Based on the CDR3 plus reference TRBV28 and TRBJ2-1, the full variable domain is DVKVTQSSRYLVKRTGEKVFLECVQDMDHENMFWYRQDPGLGLRLIYFSYDVKMKEKGDIPEGYSVSREKKERFSLILESASTNQTSMYLCASKAGGTREEQFFGPGTRLTVL.

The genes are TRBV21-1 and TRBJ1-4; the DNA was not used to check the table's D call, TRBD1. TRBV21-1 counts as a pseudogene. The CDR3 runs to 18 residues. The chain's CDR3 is CASSKVRRGRSTNEKLFF. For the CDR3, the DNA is TGTGCCAGCAGCAAAGTTCGCAGGGGGCGTTCAACTAATGAAAAACTGTTTTTT.

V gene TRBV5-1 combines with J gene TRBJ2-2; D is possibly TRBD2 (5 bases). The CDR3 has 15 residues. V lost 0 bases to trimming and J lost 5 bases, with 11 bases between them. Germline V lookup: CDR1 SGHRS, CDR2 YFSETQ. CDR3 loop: CASSLAGSRTGELFF. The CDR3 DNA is TGCGCCAGCAGCTTGGCTGGGAGTCGGACCGGGGAGCTGTTTTTT.

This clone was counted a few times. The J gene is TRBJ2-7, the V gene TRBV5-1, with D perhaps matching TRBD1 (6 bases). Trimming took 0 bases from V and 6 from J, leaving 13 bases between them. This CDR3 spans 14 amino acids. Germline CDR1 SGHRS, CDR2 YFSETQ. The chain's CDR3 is CASSLGLNRVEQYF. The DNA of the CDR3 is TGCGCCAGCAGCTTGGGGCTGAACAGGGTCGAGCAGTACTTC.

The CDR3 loop is CASSPVGQNTEAFF. The CDR3 DNA reads TGTGCCAGCTCACCAGTAGGACAGAACACTGAAGCTTTCTTT. The chain has TRBV18 and TRBJ1-1; D possibly corresponds to TRBD1 (5 bases). Germline V gene data show CDR1 as KGHSH and CDR2 as LQKENI. Trimming took off 2 bases at V and 1 base at J, with 8 bases between the two ends. The CDR3 has 14 amino acids.

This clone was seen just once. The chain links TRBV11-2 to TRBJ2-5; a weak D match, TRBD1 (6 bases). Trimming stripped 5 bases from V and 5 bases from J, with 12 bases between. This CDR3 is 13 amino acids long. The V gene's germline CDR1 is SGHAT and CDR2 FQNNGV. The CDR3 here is CASSPTGKETQYF. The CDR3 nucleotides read TGTGCCAGCAGCCCTACAGGGAAGGAGACCCAGTACTTC.

CDR3 sequence: CASQKNTEAFF. CDR3 in DNA: TGTGCCAGCCAAAAAAACACTGAAGCTTTCTTT. V is TRBV11-3 and J is TRBJ1-1; D unresolved. Germline-derived CDR1 and CDR2 are SGHNT and YENEEA. V was clipped by 8 bases and J by 2 bases, with 6 bases between them. The CDR3 contains 11 residues.

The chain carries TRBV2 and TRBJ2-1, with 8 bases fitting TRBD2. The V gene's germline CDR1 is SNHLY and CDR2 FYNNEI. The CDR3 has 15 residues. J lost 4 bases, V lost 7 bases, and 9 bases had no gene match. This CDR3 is CASTRLRGDYNEQFF. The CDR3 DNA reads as TGTGCCAGCACCCGGTTGCGGGGGGATTACAATGAGCAGTTCTTC.

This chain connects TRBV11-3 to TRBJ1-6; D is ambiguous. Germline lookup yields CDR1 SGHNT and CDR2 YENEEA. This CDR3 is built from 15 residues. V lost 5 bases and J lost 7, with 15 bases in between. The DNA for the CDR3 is TGTGCCAGCAGCGTCGGCGGGGTAGGAAATTCACCCCTCCACTTT. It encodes CASSVGGVGNSPLHF.

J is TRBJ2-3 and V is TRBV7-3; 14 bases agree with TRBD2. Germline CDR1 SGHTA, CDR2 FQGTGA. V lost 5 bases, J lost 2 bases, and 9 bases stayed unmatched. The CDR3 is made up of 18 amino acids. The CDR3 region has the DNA TGTGCCAGCAGCCCATTCGGACTAGCGGGGGGAATCACAGATACGCAGTATTTT. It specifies CASSPFGLAGGITDTQYF.

The CDR3, as DNA: TGTGCCAGCCCCCCAGCGGCAGGGGGCTTCTCGGACACTGAAGCTTTCTTT. Protein: CASPPAAGGFSDTEAFF. The chain is built from TRBV28 and TRBJ1-1; 8 bases line up with TRBD1. The CDR3 runs to 17 residues. Germline V gene data show CDR1 as MDHEN and CDR2 as SYDVKM. Trimming took 8 bases from V and 3 from J; bases not matched to a gene: 17.

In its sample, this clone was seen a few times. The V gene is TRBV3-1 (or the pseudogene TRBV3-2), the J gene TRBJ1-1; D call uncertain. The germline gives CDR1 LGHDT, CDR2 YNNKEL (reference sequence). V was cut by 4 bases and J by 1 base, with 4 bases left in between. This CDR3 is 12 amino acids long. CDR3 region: CASSRRNTEAFF. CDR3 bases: TGTGCCAGCAGCCGGAGGAACACTGAAGCTTTCTTT.

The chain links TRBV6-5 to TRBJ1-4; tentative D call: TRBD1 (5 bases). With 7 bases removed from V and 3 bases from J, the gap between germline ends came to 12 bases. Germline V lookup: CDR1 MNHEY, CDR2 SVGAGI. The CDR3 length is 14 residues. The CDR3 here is CASNTGVPNEKLFF. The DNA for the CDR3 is TGTGCCAGCAACACAGGTGTCCCTAATGAAAAACTGTTTTTT.

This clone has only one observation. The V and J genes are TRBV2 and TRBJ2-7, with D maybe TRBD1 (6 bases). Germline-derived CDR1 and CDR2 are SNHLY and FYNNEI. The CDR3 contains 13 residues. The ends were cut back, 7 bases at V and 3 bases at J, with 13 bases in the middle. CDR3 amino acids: CASKKGVGYEQYF. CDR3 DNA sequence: TGTGCCAGCAAAAAGGGGGTCGGCTACGAGCAGTACTTC.

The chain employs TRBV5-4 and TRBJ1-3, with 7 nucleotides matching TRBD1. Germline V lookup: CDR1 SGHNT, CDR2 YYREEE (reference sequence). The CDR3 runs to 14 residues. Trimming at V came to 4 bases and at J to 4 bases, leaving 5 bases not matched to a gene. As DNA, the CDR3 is TGTGCCAGCAGCCACGGGACAGACGGAAACACCATATATTTT. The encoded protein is CASSHGTDGNTIYF.

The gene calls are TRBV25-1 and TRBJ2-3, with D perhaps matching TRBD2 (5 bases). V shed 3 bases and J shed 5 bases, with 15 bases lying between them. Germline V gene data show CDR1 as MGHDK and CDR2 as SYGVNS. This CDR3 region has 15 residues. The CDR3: CASSDFRTSRDTQYF. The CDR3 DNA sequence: TGTGCCAGCAGTGACTTTAGGACTTCTAGAGATACGCAGTATTTT. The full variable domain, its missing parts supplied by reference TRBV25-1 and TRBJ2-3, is EADIYQTPRYLVIGTGKKITLECSQTMGHDKMYWYQQDPGMELHLIHYSYGVNSTEKGDLSSESTVSRIRTEHFPLTLESARPSHTSQYLCASSDFRTSRDTQYFGPGTRLTVL.

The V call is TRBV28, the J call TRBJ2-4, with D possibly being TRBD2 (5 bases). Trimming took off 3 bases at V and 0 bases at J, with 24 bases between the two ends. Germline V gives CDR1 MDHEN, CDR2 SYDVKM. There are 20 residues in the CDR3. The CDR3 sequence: CASSFVFFGVGPLAKNIQYF. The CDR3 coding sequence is TGTGCCAGCAGTTTCGTATTCTTCGGGGTCGGTCCTCTAGCCAAAAACATTCAGTACTTC.

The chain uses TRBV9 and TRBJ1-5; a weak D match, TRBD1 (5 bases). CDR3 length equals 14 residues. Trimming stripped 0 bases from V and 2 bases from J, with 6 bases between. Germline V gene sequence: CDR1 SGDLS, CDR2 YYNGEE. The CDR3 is CASSVGGGNQPQHF. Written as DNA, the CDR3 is TGTGCCAGCAGCGTAGGGGGGGGCAATCAGCCCCAGCATTTT.

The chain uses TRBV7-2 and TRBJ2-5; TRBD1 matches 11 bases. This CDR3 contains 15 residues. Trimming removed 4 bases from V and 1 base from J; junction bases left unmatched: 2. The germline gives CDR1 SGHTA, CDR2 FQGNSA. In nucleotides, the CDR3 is TGTGCCAGCAGCTCCGGGACAGGGGGCCAAGAGACCCAGTACTTC. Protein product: CASSSGTGGQETQYF.

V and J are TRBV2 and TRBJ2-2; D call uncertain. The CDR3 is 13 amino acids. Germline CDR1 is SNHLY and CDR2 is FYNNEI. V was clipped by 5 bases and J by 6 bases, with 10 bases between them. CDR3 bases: TGTGCCAGCAGTTCGAGGAAGGCCGGGGAGCTGTTTTTT. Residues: CASSSRKAGELFF.

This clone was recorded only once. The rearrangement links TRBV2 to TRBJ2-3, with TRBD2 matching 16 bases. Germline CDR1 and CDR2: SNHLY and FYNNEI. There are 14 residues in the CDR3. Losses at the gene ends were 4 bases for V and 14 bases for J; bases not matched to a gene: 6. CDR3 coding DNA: TGTGCCAGCAGTGCCTCCGGGACTAGCGGGGGGGCGTATTTT. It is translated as CASSASGTSGGAYF.

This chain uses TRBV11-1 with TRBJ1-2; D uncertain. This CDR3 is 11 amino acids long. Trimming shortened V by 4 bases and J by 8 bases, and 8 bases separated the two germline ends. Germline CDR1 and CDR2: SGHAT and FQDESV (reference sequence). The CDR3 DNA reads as TGTGCCAGCAGCTCACCGAGGGGCTACACCTTC. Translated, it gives CASSSPRGYTF.

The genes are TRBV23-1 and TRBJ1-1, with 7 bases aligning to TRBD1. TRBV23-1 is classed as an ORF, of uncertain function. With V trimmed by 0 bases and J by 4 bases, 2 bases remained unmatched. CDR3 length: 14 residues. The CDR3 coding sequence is TGCGCCAGCAGTCAATCACAGGGGTTCACTGAAGCTTTCTTT. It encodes CASSQSQGFTEAFF.

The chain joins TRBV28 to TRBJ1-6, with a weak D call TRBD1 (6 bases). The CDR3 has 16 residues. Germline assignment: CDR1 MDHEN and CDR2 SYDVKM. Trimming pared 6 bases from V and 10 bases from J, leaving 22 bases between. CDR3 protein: CASSPLQGELGSPLHF. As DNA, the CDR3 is TGTGCCAGCAGCCCATTACAGGGAGAGCTGGGGTCACCCCTCCACTTT.

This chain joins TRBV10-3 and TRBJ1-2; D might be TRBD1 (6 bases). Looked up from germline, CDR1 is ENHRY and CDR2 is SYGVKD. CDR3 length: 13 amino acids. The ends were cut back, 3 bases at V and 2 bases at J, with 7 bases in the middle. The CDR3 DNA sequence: TGTGCCATCAGTGAAACAGGGAACTATGGCTACACCTTC. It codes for CAISETGNYGYTF.

CDR3: CASGLVNTEAFF. The CDR3 DNA sequence: TGTGCCAGCGGACTGGTGAACACTGAAGCTTTCTTT. The genes are TRBV2 and TRBJ1-1, with D hard to call. Trimming cost V 8 bases and J 0 bases, with 7 bases left between them. Germline V lookup: CDR1 SNHLY, CDR2 FYNNEI. This CDR3 comprises 12 residues.

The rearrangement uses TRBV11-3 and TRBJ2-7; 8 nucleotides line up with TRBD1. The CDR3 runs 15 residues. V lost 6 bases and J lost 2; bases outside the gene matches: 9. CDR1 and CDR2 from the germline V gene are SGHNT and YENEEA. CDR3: CASRGGQGSTYEQYF. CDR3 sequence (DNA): TGTGCCAGCAGGGGAGGACAGGGAAGCACCTACGAGCAGTACTTC.

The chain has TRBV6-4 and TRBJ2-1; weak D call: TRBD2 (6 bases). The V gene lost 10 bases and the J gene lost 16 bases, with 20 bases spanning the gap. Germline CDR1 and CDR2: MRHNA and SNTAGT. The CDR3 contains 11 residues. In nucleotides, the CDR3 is TGTGCCACCCTGGAGGGAACACCCGAATTCTTC. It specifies CATLEGTPEFF.

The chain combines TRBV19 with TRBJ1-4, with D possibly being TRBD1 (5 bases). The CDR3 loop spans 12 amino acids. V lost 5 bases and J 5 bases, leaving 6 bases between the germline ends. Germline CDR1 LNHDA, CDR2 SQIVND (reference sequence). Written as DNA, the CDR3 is TGTGCCAGTAGTGGGGCCAATGAAAAACTGTTTTTT. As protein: CASSGANEKLFF.

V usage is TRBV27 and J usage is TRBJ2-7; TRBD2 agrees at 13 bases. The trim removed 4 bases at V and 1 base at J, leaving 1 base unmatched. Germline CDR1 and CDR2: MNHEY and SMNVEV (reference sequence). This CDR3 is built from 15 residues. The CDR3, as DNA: TGTGCCAGCAGTTGGGGACTAGCGGGGTCCTACGAGCAGTACTTC. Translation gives CASSWGLAGSYEQYF.

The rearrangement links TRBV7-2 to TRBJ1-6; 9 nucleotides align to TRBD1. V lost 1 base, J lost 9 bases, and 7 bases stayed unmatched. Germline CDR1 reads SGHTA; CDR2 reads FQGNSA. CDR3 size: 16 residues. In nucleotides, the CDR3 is TGTGCCAGCAGCTTAGTAGGACAGGGGATTTCTTCACCCCTCCACTTT. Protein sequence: CASSLVGQGISSPLHF.

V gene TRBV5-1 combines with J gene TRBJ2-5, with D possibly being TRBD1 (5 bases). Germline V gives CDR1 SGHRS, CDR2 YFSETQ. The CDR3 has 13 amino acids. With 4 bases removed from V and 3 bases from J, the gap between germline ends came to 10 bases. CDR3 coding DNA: TGCGCCAGCAGCCCCCTGACAGAAGAGACCCAGTACTTC. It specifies CASSPLTEETQYF.